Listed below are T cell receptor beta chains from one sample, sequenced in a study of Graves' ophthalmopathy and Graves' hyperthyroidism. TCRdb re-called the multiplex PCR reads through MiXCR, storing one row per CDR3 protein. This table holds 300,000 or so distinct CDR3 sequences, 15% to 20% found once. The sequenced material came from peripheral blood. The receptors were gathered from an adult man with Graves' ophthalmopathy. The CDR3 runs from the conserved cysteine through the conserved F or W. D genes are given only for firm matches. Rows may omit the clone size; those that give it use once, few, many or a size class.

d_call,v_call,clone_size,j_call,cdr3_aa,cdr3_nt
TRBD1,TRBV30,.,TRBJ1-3,CAWGTGAGNTIYF,TGTGCCTGGGGGACAGGGGCTGGAAACACCATATATTTT
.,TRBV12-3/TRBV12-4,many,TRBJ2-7,CASSLVGGPYEQYF,TGTGCCAGCAGTTTAGTTGGGGGCCCCTACGAGCAGTACTTC
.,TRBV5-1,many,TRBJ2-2,CASSLGPSNTGELFF,TGCGCCAGCAGCTTGGGGCCCTCTAACACCGGGGAGCTGTTTTTT
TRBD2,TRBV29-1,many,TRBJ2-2,CSVEVTSGSLPGELFF,TGCAGCGTTGAGGTGACTAGCGGGTCGCTACCCGGGGAGCTGTTTTTT
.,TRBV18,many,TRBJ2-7,CASSPRTSEQYF,TGTGCCAGCTCACCACGAACTAGCGAGCAGTACTTC
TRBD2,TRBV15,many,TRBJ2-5,CATSRDSGLAGETQYF,TGTGCCACCAGCAGAGATTCGGGACTAGCGGGGGAGACCCAGTACTTC
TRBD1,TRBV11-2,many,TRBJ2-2,CASSRRDRVTGELFF,TGTGCCAGCAGCCGACGGGACAGGGTAACCGGGGAGCTGTTTTTT
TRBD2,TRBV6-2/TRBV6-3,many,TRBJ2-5,CASSPSQRGGQGTQYF,TGTGCCAGCAGCCCCTCTCAGCGGGGGGGCCAAGGGACCCAGTACTTC
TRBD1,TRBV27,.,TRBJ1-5,CASRRTGGGFNQPQHF,TGTGCCAGCAGGCGGACAGGGGGCGGGTTCAATCAGCCCCAGCATTTT
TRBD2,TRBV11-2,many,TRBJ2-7,CASSRTSGGPYEQYF,TGTGCCAGCAGCCGGACTAGCGGAGGACCCTACGAGCAGTACTTC
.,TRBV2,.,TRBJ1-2,CVSSDYGYNF,TGTGTCAGCAGTGACTATGGCTACAACTTC
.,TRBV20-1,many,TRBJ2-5,CSARPGLLGLETQYF,TGCAGTGCTAGGCCGGGACTCCTAGGGTTAGAGACCCAGTACTTC
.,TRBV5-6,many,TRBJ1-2,CASSSTGTPTGGYTF,TGTGCCAGCAGCTCAACGGGGACGCCTACGGGTGGCTACACCTTC
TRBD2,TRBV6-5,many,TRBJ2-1,CASSTGTSGYNEQFF,TGTGCCAGCAGCACCGGGACTAGCGGATACAATGAGCAGTTCTTC
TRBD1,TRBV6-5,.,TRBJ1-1,CASSYSTGGSEAFF,TGTGCCAGCAGTTACTCGACAGGGGGCAGTGAAGCTTTCTTT
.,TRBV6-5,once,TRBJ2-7,CARSYVGPTGEHYF,TGTGCCAGAAGTTACGTGGGACCGACTGGTGAGCATTACTTC
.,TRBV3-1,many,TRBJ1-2,CASSTRQTNYGYTF,TGTGCCAGCAGCACCCGACAGACCAACTATGGCTACACCTTC
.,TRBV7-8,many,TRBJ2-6,CASSGSGSGANVLTF,TGTGCCAGCAGCGGCTCAGGCTCTGGGGCCAACGTCCTGACTTTC
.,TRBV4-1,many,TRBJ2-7,CASSETPGRAAYEQYF,TGCGCCAGCAGCGAAACGCCAGGCAGGGCGGCCTACGAGCAGTACTTC
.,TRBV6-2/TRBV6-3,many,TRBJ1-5,CASVRGAGKGNQPQHF,TGTGCCAGCGTCCGGGGCGCAGGTAAAGGCAATCAGCCCCAGCATTTT
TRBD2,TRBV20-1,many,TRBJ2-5,CSARGLAIQTQYF,TGCAGTGCACGGGGACTAGCGATTCAGACCCAGTACTTC
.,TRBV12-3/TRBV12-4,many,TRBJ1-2,CASSPDGGGYGYTF,TGTGCCAGCAGTCCGGATGGGGGCGGCTATGGCTACACCTTC
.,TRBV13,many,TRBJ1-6,CASSLGTGSDSPLHF,TGTGCCAGCAGCTTAGGCACAGGGTCTGATTCACCCCTCCACTTT
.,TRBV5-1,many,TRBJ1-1,CASSPGLMPRMNTEAFF,TGCGCCAGCAGCCCGGGCCTAATGCCCAGAATGAACACTGAAGCTTTCTTT
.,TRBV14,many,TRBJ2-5,CASSHGSGAQETQYF,TGTGCCAGCAGCCACGGTAGCGGAGCCCAAGAGACCCAGTACTTC
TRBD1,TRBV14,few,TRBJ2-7,CASSQAPGGYEQYF,TGTGCCAGCAGCCAAGCCCCAGGGGGCTACGAGCAGTACTTC
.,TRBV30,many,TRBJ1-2,CAWSAGGTGYGYTF,TGTGCCTGGAGTGCCGGGGGTACGGGCTATGGCTACACCTTC
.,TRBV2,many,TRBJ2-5,CASRPRGATRETQYF,TGTGCCAGCAGACCTCGGGGGGCAACTCGAGAGACCCAGTACTTC
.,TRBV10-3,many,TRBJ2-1,CAISASGNNEQFF,TGTGCCATCAGTGCGTCTGGGAACAATGAGCAGTTCTTC
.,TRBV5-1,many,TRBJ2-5,CASSRETGQRGETQYF,TGCGCCAGCAGCCGGGAGACAGGGCAAAGGGGTGAGACCCAGTACTTC
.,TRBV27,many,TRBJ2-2,CASSFYRDTGELFF,TGTGCCAGCAGTTTCTACAGAGACACCGGGGAGCTGTTTTTT
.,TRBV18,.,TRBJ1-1,CASSPGGKDTEAFF,TGTGCCAGCTCACCAGGCGGGAAAGACACTGAAGCTTTCTTT
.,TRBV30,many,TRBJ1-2,CAWTSPPGGYTF,TGTGCCTGGACCAGCCCCCCGGGGGGCTACACCTTC
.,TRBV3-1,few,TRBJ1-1,CASSPRQTYNTEAFF,TGTGCCAGCAGCCCGCGACAGACTTATAACACTGAAGCTTTCTTT
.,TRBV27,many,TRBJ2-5,CASSFRDRQETQYF,TGTGCCAGCAGTTTTAGAGACAGACAAGAGACCCAGTACTTC
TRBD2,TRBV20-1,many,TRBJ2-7,CSAPPGGYEQYF,TGCAGTGCGCCCCCGGGGGGCTACGAGCAGTACTTC
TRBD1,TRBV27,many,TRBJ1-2,CASSEDRGSYGYTF,TGTGCCAGCTCTGAGGACAGGGGGTCCTATGGCTACACCTTC
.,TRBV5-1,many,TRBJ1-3,CASSLGLDTLDGNTIYF,TGCGCCAGCAGCTTGGGACTTGACACCCTGGATGGAAACACCATATATTTT
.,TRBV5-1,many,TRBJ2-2,CASSRRQASNTGELFF,TGCGCCAGCAGCCGAAGACAGGCCTCGAACACCGGGGAGCTGTTTTTT
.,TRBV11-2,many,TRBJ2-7,CASSLDLGAYEQYF,TGTGCCAGCAGCTTAGACCTGGGCGCCTACGAGCAGTACTTC
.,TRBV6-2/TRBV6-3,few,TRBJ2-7,CASSWSSYAEQYF,TGTGCCAGCAGTTGGAGCTCCTATGCCGAGCAGTACTTC
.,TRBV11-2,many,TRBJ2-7,CASISIGTYEQYF,TGTGCCAGCATATCCATAGGGACCTACGAGCAGTACTTC